This T cell receptor (beta chain) emerged from a study of control samples from healthy donors and cancer patients. Sequencing was performed with immunoSEQ multiplex PCR; in TCRdb, only in-frame clones are kept and a portion is missing. The table records 55,000 to 65,000 clones, about 87% of them present only once. Deletions cut 5 bases from V and 8 bases from J, with 20 bases between. The CDR3 contains 15 residues. Germline V gene data show CDR1 as SGHDT and CDR2 as YYEEEE. V gene TRBV5-6 combines with J gene TRBJ2-1; D is ambiguous. Sequenced input: PBMCs. The receptor was derived from a woman aged 55-75 years with lung cancer. CDR3 bases: TGTGCCAGCAGAGCCTTCGGATACGCTCTCGATGAGCAGTTCTTC. Its translation: CASRAFGYALDEQFF.